What follows are 13 T cell receptor beta chains derived from one specimen sequenced in a study of post-analysis software for immune sequencing data. These receptors lack a known antigen. General study points: In patients, TRBV5-6, TRBV5-1 and TRBV20-1 belonged to four or five TRBV segments found more frequently than in controls.

TCR beta libraries were prepared from cDNA with unique molecular identifiers. TCRdb reprocessed the PCR reads with MiXCR, giving one entry per CDR3 protein. The repertoire consists of roughly 800,000 distinct CDR3 sequences, with approximately 53% occurring once and the leading ten covering around 4.5%. Sequenced material: blood. These receptors were obtained from a girl aged 10 to 17 with multiple sclerosis.

This chain uses TRBV10-3 with TRBJ2-1, with a possible D match to TRBD2 (6 bases). Trimming cost V 2 bases and J 14 bases, with 16 bases left between them. The CDR3 covers 13 residues. CDR1 is ENHRY, CDR2 SYGVKD, per germline. This CDR3 reads CAISEQGGGMEFF. CDR3 in DNA: TGTGCCATCAGTGAGCAAGGTGGGGGGATGGAGTTCTTC.

This rearrangement joins TRBV7-2 to TRBJ2-7, with D hard to call. The CDR3 covers 14 residues. CDR1 SGHTA and CDR2 FQGNSA come from the germline V gene. Trimming left V 2 bases short and J 2 bases short, with 10 bases between. The CDR3 spells CASSLIALTYEQYF. The CDR3 region has the DNA TGTGCCAGCAGCTTAATCGCGCTGACCTACGAGCAGTACTTC.

The chain combines TRBV3-1 with TRBJ2-7, with no clear D. The CDR3 covers 15 residues. V lost 0 bases to trimming and J lost 0 bases, with 9 bases between them. In germline, CDR1 is LGHDT, CDR2 YNNKEL (reference sequence). CDR3 in DNA: TGTGCCAGCAGCCAAGATCCGGCCCTCTCCTACGAGCAGTACTTC. It is translated as CASSQDPALSYEQYF.

This clonotype was picked up a small number of times. The chain joins TRBV12-3 or TRBV12-4 to TRBJ2-1; D is undetermined. The ends were cut back, 0 bases at V and 12 bases at J, with 9 bases in the middle. The CDR3 sequence is 12 residues long. The CDR3 coding sequence is TGTGCCAGCAGTTTAGCCAGTAGTAGGCAGTTCTTC. As protein: CASSLASSRQFF.

V gene TRBV12-3 or TRBV12-4 combines with J gene TRBJ2-7, with 10 bases that match TRBD1. After removal of 5 bases from V and 3 bases from J, the junction contained 4 bases not matched to a gene. The CDR3 runs 14 residues. CDR3 DNA sequence: TGTGCCAGCAGTCGACAGGGGGCTTTCTACGAGCAGTACTTC. It codes for CASSRQGAFYEQYF.

The chain has TRBV5-1 and TRBJ2-1; 10 bases match TRBD2. CDR3 size: 16 residues. Looked up from germline, CDR1 is SGHRS and CDR2 is YFSETQ. The V and J ends lost 4 bases and 3 bases, in that order; junction bases with no gene match: 7. CDR3 sequence: CASSRGASGGYNEQFF. CDR3 nucleotides: TGCGCCAGCAGCAGGGGCGCTAGCGGGGGCTACAATGAGCAGTTCTTC.

This rearrangement joins TRBV9 to TRBJ2-3, with D uncertain. The CDR3 is 12 residues long. The germline V gene has CDR1 SGDLS and CDR2 YYNGEE. Trimming removed 2 bases from V and 6 bases from J, with 7 bases in between. The CDR3 here is CASSVDVDTQYF. CDR3 nucleotide sequence: TGTGCCAGCAGCGTCGACGTTGATACGCAGTATTTT.

J is TRBJ1-5 and V is TRBV12-3 or TRBV12-4, with a possible D match to TRBD1 (5 bases). The V and J ends lost 9 bases and 1 base respectively, with 19 bases between them. This CDR3 has 16 amino acids. The CDR3 region is CASENRGVGSNQPQHF. CDR3 coding DNA: TGTGCCAGTGAGAACCGGGGGGTTGGAAGCAATCAGCCCCAGCATTTT.

The chain couples TRBV20-1 to TRBJ2-3, with 8 bases aligning to TRBD1. Trimming removed 5 bases from V and 8 bases from J; junction bases left unmatched: 12. CDR3 length: 14 residues. Germline loops: CDR1 DFQATT, CDR2 SNEGSKA (reference sequence). CDR3: CSASERGTGGTQYF. In DNA, the CDR3 is TGCAGTGCTTCTGAACGGGGGACAGGTGGTACGCAGTATTTT.

This chain joins TRBV7-2 and TRBJ2-7, with D perhaps matching TRBD1 (6 bases). V lost 7 bases, J lost 1 base, and 14 bases lay in between. This CDR3 has 14 residues. The germline V gene has CDR1 SGHTA and CDR2 FQGNSA. CDR3 coding DNA: TGTGCCAGCATCAAGGACAGCCGATCCTACGAGCAGTACTTC. Translating gives CASIKDSRSYEQYF.

The chain has TRBV4-1 and TRBJ2-7; 10 bases agree with TRBD1. Germline CDR1 is MGHRA and CDR2 is YSYEKL. The CDR3 consists of 16 residues. With 1 base clipped from V and 5 bases from J, the junction kept 8 bases outside the gene matches. The CDR3, as DNA: TGCGCCAGCAGCCAAGGTCCCGGGACAGGGGTGCACGAGCAGTACTTC. Translated: CASSQGPGTGVHEQYF.

This chain connects TRBV28 to TRBJ1-5; possible D gene TRBD1, 5 bases. V shed 4 bases and J shed 6 bases, with 16 bases lying between them. Per germline, CDR1 MDHEN and CDR2 SYDVKM. The CDR3 loop spans 15 amino acids. CDR3 loop: CASSSGRSGGQPQHF. The CDR3 bases are TGTGCCAGCAGTTCGGGCAGGTCCGGGGGTCAGCCCCAGCATTTT.

This clonotype was observed a single time. The chain has TRBV13 and TRBJ2-7; D gene unclear. The DNA matches TRBJ2-5 better at its end, which makes the J call doubtful. Germline CDR1 PRHDT, CDR2 FYEKMQ (reference sequence). The CDR3 sequence is 13 residues long. Here the CDR3 reads CASSLDSEETQYF. The CDR3 DNA reads TGTGCCAGCAGCTTAGATTCAGAAGAGACCCAGTACTTC.